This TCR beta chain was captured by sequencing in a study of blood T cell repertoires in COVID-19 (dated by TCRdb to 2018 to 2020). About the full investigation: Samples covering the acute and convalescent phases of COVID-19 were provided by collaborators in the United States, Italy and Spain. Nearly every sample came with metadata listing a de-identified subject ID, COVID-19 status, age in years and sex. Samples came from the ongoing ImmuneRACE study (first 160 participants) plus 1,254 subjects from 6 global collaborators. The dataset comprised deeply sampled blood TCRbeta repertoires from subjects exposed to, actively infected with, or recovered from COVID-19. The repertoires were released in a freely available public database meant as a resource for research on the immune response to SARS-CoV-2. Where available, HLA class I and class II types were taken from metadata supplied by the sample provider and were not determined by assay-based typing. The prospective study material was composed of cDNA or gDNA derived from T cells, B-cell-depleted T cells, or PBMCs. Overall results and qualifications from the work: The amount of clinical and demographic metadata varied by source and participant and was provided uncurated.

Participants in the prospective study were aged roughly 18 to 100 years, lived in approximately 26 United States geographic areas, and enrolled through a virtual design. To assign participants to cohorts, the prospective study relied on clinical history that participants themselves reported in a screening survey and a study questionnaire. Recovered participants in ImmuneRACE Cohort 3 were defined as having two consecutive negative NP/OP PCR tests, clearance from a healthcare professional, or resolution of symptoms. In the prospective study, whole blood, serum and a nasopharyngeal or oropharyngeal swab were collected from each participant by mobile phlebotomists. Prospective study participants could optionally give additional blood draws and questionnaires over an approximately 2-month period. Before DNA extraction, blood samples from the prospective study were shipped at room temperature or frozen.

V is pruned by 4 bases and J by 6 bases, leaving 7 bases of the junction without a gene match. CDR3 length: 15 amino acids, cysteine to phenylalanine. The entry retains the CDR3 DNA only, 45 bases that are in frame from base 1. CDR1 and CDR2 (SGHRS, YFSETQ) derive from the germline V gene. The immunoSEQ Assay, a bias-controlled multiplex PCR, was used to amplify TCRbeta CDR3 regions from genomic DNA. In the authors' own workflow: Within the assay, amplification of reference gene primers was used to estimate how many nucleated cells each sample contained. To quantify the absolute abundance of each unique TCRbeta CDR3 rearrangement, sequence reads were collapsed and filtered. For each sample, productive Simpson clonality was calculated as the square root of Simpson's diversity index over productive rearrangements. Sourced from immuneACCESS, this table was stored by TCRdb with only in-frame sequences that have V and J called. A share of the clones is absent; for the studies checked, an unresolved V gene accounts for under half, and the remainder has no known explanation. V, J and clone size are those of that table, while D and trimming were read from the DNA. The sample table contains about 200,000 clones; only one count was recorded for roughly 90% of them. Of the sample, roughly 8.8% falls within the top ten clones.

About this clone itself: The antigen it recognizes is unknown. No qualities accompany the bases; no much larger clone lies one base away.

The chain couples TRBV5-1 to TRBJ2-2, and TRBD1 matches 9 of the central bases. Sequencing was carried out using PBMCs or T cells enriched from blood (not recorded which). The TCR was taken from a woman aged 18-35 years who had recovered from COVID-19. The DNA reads TGCGCCAGCAGCCTGGACGGGACAGGGCCCGGGGAGCTGTTTTTT. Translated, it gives CASSLDGTGPGELFF. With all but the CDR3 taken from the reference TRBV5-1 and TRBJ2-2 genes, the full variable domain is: KAGVTQTPRYLIKTRGQQVTLSCSPISGHRSVSWYQQTPGQGLQFLFEYFSETQRNKGNFPGRFSGRQFSNSRSEMNVSTLELGDSALYLCASSLDGTGPGELFFGEGSRLTVL.